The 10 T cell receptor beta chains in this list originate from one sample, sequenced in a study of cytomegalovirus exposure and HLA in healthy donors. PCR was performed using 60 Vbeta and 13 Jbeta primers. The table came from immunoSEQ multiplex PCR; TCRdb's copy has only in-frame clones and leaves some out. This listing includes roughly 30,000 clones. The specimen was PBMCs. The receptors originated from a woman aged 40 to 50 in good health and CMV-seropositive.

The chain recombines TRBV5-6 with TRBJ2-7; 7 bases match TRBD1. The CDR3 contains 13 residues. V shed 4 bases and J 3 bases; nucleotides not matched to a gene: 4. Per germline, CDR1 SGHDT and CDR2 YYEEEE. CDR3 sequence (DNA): TGTGCCAGCAGCATCCGGGACAGCTACGAGCAGTACTTC. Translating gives CASSIRDSYEQYF.

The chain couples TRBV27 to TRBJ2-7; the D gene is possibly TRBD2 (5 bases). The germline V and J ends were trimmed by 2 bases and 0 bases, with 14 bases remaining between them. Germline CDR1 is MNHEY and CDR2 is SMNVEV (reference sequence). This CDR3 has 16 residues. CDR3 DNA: TGTGCCAGCAGTTTAGAGTCCGGAGGTCTCTCCTACGAGCAGTACTTC. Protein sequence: CASSLESGGLSYEQYF.

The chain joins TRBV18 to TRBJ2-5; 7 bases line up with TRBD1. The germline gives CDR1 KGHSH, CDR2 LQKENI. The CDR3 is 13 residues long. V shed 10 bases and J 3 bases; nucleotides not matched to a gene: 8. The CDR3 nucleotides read TGTGCCACCGCCAGAGGGGGCAAAGAGACCCAGTACTTC. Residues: CATARGGKETQYF.

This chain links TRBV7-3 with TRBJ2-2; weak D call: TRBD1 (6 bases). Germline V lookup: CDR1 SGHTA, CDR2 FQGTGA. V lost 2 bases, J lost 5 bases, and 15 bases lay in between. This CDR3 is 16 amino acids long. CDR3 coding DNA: TGTGCCAGCAGCTTAGCAGGGGCAGTAGGGACCGGGGAGCTGTTTTTT. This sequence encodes CASSLAGAVGTGELFF.

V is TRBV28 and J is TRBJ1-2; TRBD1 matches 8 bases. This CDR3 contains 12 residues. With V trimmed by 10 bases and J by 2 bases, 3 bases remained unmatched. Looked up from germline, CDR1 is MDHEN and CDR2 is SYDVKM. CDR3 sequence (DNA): TGTGCCACAGGGGGCGCAAACTATGGCTACACCTTC. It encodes CATGGANYGYTF.

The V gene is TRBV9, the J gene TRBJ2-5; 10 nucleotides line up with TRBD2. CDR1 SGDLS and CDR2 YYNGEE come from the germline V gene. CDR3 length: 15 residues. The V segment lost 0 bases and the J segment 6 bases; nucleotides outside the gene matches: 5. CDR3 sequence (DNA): TGTGCCAGCAGCGTAGGAGCGGGAGGGCCGAAGACCCAGTACTTC. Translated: CASSVGAGGPKTQYF.

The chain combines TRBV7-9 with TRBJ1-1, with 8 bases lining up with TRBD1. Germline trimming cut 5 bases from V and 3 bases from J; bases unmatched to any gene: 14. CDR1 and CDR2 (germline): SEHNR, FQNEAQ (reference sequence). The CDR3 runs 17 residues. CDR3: CASSQDRGGGKDTEAFF. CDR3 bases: TGTGCCAGCAGCCAAGACAGGGGAGGAGGCAAGGACACTGAAGCTTTCTTT.

Written as DNA, the CDR3 is TGTGCCAGTAGTATAGACAGGGGGCCCAGTCAGCCCCAGCATTTT. Protein sequence: CASSIDRGPSQPQHF. The chain couples TRBV19 to TRBJ1-5; 8 nucleotides agree with TRBD1. The CDR3 length is 15 residues. Germline CDR1 is LNHDA and CDR2 is SQIVND (reference sequence). V lost 0 bases and J lost 6; bases outside the gene matches: 4.

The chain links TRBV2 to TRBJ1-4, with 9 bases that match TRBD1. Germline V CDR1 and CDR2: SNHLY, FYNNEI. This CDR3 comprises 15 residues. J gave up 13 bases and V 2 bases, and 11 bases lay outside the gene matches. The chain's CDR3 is CASSEYGTGLLGLFF. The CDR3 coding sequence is TGTGCCAGCAGTGAATATGGGACAGGGCTTTTGGGACTGTTTTTT.

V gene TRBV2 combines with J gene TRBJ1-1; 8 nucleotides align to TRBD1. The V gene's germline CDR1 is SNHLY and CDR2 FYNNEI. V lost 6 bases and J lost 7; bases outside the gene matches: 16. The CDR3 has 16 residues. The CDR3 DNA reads TGTGCCAGCAGGGAAAGAGGGACAGGCGGTAGGGGTGAAGCTTTCTTT. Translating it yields CASRERGTGGRGEAFF.